A single sample is the source of the 8 T cell receptor beta chains below, sequenced in a study of blood T cell repertoires in COVID-19. Method: immunoSEQ multiplex PCR; TCRdb's copy keeps in-frame clones and lacks some. The table shows approximately 220,000 clones, with 86% occurring only once. Sequenced sample: PBMCs or T cells enriched from blood (not recorded which). These receptors all stem from a young woman who had been exposed to COVID-19.

The chain recombines TRBV5-6 with TRBJ1-1; a possible D gene is TRBD1 (6 bases). With 4 bases removed from V and 5 bases from J, the gap between germline ends came to 21 bases. The CDR3 loop spans 16 amino acids. Per germline, CDR1 SGHDT and CDR2 YYEEEE. CDR3 bases: TGTGCCAGCAGCCCCGAGGTAGGCAGGGGCCGGACTGAAGCTTTCTTT. This gives the protein CASSPEVGRGRTEAFF. The full variable domain, completed using reference TRBV5-6 and TRBJ1-1, is DAGVTQSPTHLIKTRGQQVTLRCSPKSGHDTVSWYQQALGQGPQFIFQYYEEEERQRGNFPDRFSGHQFPNYSSELNVNALLLGDSALYLCASSPEVGRGRTEAFFGQGTRLTVV.

This clone was found once. This chain connects TRBV5-1 to TRBJ2-2, with 8 bases fitting TRBD1. CDR1 is SGHRS and CDR2 is YFSETQ in the germline V gene. This CDR3 contains 16 residues. J gave up 5 bases and V 5 bases, and 11 bases lay outside the gene matches. CDR3 loop: CASRRADRGWTGELFF. The CDR3 DNA reads as TGCGCCAGCAGGCGGGCCGACAGGGGATGGACCGGGGAGCTGTTTTTT. Based on the CDR3 plus reference TRBV5-1 and TRBJ2-2, the full variable domain is KAGVTQTPRYLIKTRGQQVTLSCSPISGHRSVSWYQQTPGQGLQFLFEYFSETQRNKGNFPGRFSGRQFSNSRSEMNVSTLELGDSALYLCASRRADRGWTGELFFGEGSRLTVL.

This clone was counted many times. The chain is built from TRBV5-1 and TRBJ2-1; 11 nucleotides agree with TRBD2. Trimming took 5 bases from V and 7 from J; bases not matched to a gene: 5. CDR1 and CDR2 from the germline V gene are SGHRS and YFSETQ. The CDR3 is 14 amino acids. CDR3 coding DNA: TGCGCCAGCAGGCTTAGCGGGGGGGTGAATGAGCAGTTCTTC. Its protein is CASRLSGGVNEQFF.

This clone has only a few counts. The V call is TRBV19, the J call TRBJ2-6; D remains ambiguous. This CDR3 spans 18 amino acids. Per the germline V gene, CDR1 is LNHDA and CDR2 is SQIVND (reference sequence). Trimming removed 1 base at V and 1 base at J, with 14 bases between. The CDR3 nucleotides read TGTGCCAGTAGTATAGCCGGCGGCGGCGGATCTGGGGCCAACGTCCTGACTTTC. Translating it yields CASSIAGGGGSGANVLTF.

This chain joins TRBV10-3 and TRBJ1-5; 7 nucleotides line up with TRBD1. Germline CDR1 and CDR2: ENHRY and SYGVKD. The CDR3 has 13 amino acids. V shed 10 bases, J shed 6 bases, and the junction held 9 bases outside the gene matches. Here the CDR3 reads CASRQGIGQPQHF. Written as DNA, the CDR3 is TGTGCCAGCCGACAGGGTATCGGTCAGCCCCAGCATTTT.

This chain joins TRBV14 and TRBJ2-1, with a possible D match to TRBD1 (5 bases). Germline values: CDR1 SGHDN, CDR2 FVKESK. This CDR3 has 18 residues. Trimming stripped 4 bases from V and 0 bases from J, with 19 bases between. CDR3 sequence: CASSLKEDTRSSYNEQFF. For the CDR3, the DNA is TGTGCCAGCAGCCTAAAAGAGGACACAAGGAGCTCCTACAATGAGCAGTTCTTC.

The chain uses TRBV19 and TRBJ2-7; 9 positions match TRBD1. This CDR3 comprises 14 residues. From germline, CDR1 is LNHDA and CDR2 SQIVND (reference sequence). V lost 5 bases to trimming and J lost 6 bases; unmatched junction nucleotides: 8. Here the CDR3 reads CASSSRDRVGEQYF. CDR3 in DNA: TGTGCCAGTAGTTCCCGGGACAGGGTGGGCGAGCAGTACTTC.

The V gene is TRBV7-9, the J gene TRBJ2-3; 10 bases map to TRBD1. Germline lookup yields CDR1 SEHNR and CDR2 FQNEAQ (reference sequence). This CDR3 spans 17 amino acids. The trim removed 3 bases at V and 3 bases at J, leaving 9 bases unmatched. CDR3 sequence: CASSFPGQGMRTDTQYF. Written as DNA, the CDR3 is TGTGCCAGCAGCTTCCCGGGACAGGGGATGAGGACAGATACGCAGTATTTT.